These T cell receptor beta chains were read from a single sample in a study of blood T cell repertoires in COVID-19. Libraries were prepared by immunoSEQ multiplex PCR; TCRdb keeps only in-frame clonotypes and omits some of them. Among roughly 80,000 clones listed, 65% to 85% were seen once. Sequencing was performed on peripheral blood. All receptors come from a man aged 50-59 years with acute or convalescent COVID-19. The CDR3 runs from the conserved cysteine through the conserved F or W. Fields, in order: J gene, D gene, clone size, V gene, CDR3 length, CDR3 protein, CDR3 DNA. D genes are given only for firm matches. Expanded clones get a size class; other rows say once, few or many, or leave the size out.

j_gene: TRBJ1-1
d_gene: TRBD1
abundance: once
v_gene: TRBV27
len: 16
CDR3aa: CASSPGQGALGTEAFF
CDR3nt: TGTGCCAGCAGCCCCGGACAGGGGGCTCTTGGGACTGAAGCTTTCTTT

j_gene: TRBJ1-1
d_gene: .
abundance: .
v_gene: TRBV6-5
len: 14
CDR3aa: CASSSGEKNTEAFF
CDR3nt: TGTGCCAGCAGTTCAGGGGAGAAGAACACTGAAGCTTTCTTT

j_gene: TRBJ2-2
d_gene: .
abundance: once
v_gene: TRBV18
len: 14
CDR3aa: CASSPDSNTGELFF
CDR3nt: TGTGCCAGCTCACCCGACAGCAACACCGGGGAGCTGTTTTTT

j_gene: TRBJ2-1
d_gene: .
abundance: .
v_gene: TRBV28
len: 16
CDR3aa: CASSLPTGRGGNEQFF
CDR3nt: TGTGCCAGCAGTTTACCCACAGGGAGGGGCGGGAATGAGCAGTTCTTC

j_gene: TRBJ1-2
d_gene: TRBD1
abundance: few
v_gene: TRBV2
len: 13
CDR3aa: CASQGQGAGGYTF
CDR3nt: TGTGCCAGCCAGGGACAGGGGGCTGGAGGCTACACCTTC

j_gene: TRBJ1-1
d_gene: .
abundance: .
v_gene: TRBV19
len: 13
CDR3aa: CASSISGNTEAFF
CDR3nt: TGTGCCAGTAGTATTTCGGGGAACACTGAAGCTTTCTTT

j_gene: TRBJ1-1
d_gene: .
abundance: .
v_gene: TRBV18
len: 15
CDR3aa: CASSPNYAARTEAFF
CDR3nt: TGTGCCAGCTCACCTAATTACGCCGCTCGGACTGAAGCTTTCTTT

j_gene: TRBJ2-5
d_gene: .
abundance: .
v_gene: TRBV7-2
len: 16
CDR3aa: CASSLAWGGLFETQYF
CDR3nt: TGTGCCAGCAGCTTAGCGTGGGGGGGCCTTTTCGAGACCCAGTACTTC

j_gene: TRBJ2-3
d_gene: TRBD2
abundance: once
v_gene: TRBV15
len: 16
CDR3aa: CATSRDLAGAKDTQYF
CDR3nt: TGTGCCACCAGCAGAGATCTAGCGGGGGCTAAAGATACGCAGTATTTT

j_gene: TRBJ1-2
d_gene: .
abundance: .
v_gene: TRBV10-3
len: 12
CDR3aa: CAISSDNYGYTF
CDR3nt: TGTGCCATCAGTTCAGATAACTATGGCTACACCTTC

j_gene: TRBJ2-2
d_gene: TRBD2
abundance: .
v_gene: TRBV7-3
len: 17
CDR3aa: CASSLTSPAGGTGELFF
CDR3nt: TGTGCCAGCAGCTTAACCTCACCAGCGGGAGGCACCGGGGAGCTGTTTTTT

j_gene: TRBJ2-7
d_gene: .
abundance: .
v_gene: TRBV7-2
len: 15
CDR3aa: CASRVRLVGLYEQYF
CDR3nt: TGTGCCAGCAGAGTTAGACTAGTGGGGCTCTACGAGCAGTACTTC

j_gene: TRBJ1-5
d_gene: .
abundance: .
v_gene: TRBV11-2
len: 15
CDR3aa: CASSLSVHPNQPQHF
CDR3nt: TGTGCCAGCAGCTTATCAGTCCATCCCAATCAGCCCCAGCATTTT

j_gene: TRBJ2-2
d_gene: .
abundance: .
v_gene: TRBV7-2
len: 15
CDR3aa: CASSKDRGFTGELFF
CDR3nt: TGTGCCAGCAGCAAGGACCGGGGGTTCACCGGGGAGCTGTTTTTT

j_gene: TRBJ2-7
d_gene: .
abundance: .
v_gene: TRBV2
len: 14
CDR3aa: CASKVGMSSYEQYF
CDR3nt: TGTGCCAGCAAGGTGGGCATGAGCTCCTACGAGCAGTACTTC

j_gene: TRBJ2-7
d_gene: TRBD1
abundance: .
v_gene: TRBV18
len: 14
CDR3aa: CASVSRDRVFEQYF
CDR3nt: TGTGCCAGCGTCTCCCGGGACAGGGTTTTCGAGCAGTACTTC

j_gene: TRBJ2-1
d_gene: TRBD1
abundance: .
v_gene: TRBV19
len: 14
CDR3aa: CASIPGQGAGEQFF
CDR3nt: TGTGCCAGTATCCCGGGACAGGGGGCGGGCGAGCAGTTCTTC

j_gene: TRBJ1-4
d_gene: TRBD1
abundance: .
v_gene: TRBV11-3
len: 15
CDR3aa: CASSLSGGGGEKLFF
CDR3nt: TGTGCCAGCAGCCTATCAGGGGGAGGAGGTGAAAAACTGTTTTTT

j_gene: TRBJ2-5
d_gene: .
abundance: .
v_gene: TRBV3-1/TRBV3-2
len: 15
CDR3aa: CASSLRYYSAETQYF
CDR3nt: TGTGCCAGCAGCCTCCGTTATTATAGCGCCGAGACCCAGTACTTC

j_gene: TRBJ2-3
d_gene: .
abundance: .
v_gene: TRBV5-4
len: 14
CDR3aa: CASSLEAGTDTQYF
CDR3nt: TGTGCCAGCAGCTTGGAAGCCGGCACAGATACGCAGTATTTT

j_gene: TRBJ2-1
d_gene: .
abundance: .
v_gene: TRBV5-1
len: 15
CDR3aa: CASSQGLDSYNEQFF
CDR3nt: TGCGCCAGCAGCCAAGGACTTGATTCCTACAATGAGCAGTTCTTC

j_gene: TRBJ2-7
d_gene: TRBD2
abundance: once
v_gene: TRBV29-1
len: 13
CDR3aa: CSVEEREGYEQYF
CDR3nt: TGCAGCGTTGAGGAGCGGGAGGGCTACGAGCAGTACTTC

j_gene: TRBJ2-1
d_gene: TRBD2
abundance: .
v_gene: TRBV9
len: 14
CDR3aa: CASSVRLADNEQFF
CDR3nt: TGTGCCAGCAGCGTAAGACTAGCGGACAATGAGCAGTTCTTC

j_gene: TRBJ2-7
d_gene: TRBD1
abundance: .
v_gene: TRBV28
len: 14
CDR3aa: CASSPLRGPYEQYF
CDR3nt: TGTGCCAGCAGTCCTCTCAGGGGGCCCTACGAGCAGTACTTC

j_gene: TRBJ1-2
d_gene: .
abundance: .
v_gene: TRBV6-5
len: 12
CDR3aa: CATKSTFYGYTF
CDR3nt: TGTGCCACTAAATCCACCTTTTATGGCTACACCTTC

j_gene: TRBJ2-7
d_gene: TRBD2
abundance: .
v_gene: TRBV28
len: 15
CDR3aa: CASSPQTSGSGEQYF
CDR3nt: TGTGCCAGCAGTCCGCAGACTAGCGGGAGCGGCGAGCAGTACTTC

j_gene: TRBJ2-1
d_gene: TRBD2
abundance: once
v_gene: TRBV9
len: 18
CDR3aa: CASSPTRGGYRSYNEQFF
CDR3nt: TGTGCCAGCAGCCCCACTAGGGGAGGGTACCGCTCCTACAATGAGCAGTTCTTC

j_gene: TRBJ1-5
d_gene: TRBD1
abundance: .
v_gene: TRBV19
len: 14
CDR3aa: CASLGQGGGQPQHF
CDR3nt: TGTGCCAGTCTTGGACAGGGAGGAGGTCAGCCCCAGCATTTT

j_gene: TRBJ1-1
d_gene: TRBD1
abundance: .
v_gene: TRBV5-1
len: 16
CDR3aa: CASSFGGQGARTEAFF
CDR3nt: TGCGCCAGCAGCTTTGGAGGACAGGGGGCGAGAACTGAAGCTTTCTTT

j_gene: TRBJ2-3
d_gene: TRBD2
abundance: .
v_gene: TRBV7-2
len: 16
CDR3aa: CASSSRSSGSSDTQYF
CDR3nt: TGTGCCAGCAGCTCCCGAAGTAGCGGGAGTTCAGATACGCAGTATTTT

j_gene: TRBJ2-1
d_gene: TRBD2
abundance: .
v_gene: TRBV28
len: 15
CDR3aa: CASSPGTSGGNEQFF
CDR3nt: TGTGCCAGCAGCCCCGGGACTAGCGGAGGGAATGAGCAGTTCTTC

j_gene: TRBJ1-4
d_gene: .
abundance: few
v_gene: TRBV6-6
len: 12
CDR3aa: CASSFLLGATIF
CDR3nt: TGTGCCAGCAGTTTCCTTCTGGGGGCCACAATCTTT

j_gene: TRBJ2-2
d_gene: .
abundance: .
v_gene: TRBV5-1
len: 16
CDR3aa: CASAPGHTTNTGELFF
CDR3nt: TGCGCCAGCGCGCCGGGACACACAACGAACACCGGGGAGCTGTTTTTT

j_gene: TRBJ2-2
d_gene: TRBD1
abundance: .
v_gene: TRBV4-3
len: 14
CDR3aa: CASSPGQHTGELFF
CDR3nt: TGCGCCAGCAGCCCGGGACAGCACACCGGGGAGCTGTTTTTT

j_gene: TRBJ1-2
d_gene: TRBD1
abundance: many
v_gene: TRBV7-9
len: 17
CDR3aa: CASRARLYRGADYGYTF
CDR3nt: TGTGCCAGCCGCGCCCGACTGTACAGGGGGGCGGACTATGGCTACACCTTC

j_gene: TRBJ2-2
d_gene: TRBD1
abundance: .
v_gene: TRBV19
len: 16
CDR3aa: CASRSPGQENTGELFF
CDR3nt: TGTGCCAGTCGGTCTCCCGGACAGGAGAACACCGGGGAGCTGTTTTTT

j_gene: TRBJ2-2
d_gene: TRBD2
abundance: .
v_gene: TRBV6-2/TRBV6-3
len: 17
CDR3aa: CASSLRGAGGLTGELFF
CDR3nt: TGTGCCAGCAGTCTCCGTGGAGCGGGGGGTTTAACCGGGGAGCTGTTTTTT

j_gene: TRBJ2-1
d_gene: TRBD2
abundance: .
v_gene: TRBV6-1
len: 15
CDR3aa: CASSEPGGSYNEQFF
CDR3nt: TGTGCCAGCAGTGAACCCGGGGGGTCATACAATGAGCAGTTCTTC

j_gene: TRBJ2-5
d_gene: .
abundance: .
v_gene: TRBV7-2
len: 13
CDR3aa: CASSLNRGETQYF
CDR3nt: TGTGCCAGCAGCTTAAATAGGGGGGAGACCCAGTACTTC

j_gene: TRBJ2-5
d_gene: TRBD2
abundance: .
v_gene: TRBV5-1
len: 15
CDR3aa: CASSYGTTRQETQYF
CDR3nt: TGCGCCAGCAGCTACGGGACTACCCGCCAAGAGACCCAGTACTTC

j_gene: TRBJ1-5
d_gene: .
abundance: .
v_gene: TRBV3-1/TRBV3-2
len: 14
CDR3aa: CASSQGRGNQPQHF
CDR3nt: TGTGCCAGCAGCCAAGGACGGGGGAATCAGCCCCAGCATTTT

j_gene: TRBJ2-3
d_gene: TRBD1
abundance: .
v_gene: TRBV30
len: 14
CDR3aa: CAWAPGQGTDTQYF
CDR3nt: TGTGCCTGGGCACCGGGACAGGGAACAGATACGCAGTATTTT

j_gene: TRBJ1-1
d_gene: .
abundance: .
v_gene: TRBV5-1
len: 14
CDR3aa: CASAADRPNTEAFF
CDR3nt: TGCGCCAGCGCGGCCGACAGACCGAACACTGAAGCTTTCTTT

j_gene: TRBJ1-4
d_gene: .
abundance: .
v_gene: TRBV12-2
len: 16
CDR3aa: CASRSGQAPTNEKLFF
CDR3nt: TGTGCAAGTCGCAGTGGACAGGCCCCAACTAATGAAAAACTGTTTTTT

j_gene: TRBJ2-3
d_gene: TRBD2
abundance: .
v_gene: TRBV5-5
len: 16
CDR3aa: CASSVRSGTSGDTQYF
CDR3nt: TGTGCCAGCAGCGTCCGTTCCGGGACTAGTGGCGATACGCAGTATTTT